This entry lists 7 T cell receptor beta chains sequenced from one sample in a study of a mutant IDH1 vaccine in newly diagnosed glioma. Clones were sequenced by immunoSEQ multiplex PCR, and TCRdb holds only the in-frame ones, with some missing. The data contain about 30,000 clones, about four fifths of them singletons. The antigens of these receptors remain unknown. Regarding time point: week 5, during vaccination. It was 300 ug of mutant IDH1 20-mer peptide that made up each vaccine dose, given with topical imiquimod. Sequenced material: PBMCs, taken from a glioma patient whose treatment included an IDH1 peptide vaccine. All receptors derive from a man in his thirties or forties with glioma.

This clone appeared once. V usage is TRBV9 and J usage is TRBJ1-3; a weak D match, TRBD1 (6 bases). The CDR3 is made up of 17 amino acids. V shed 3 bases and J shed 0 bases, with 16 bases lying between them. Germline V gene sequence: CDR1 SGDLS, CDR2 YYNGEE. The CDR3 bases are TGTGCCAGCAGCGCCTTAGGGGGTGTGAGCTCTGGAAACACCATATATTTT. It specifies CASSALGGVSSGNTIYF.

The chain links TRBV18 to TRBJ1-1; 7 bases align to TRBD1. Trimming took 1 base from V and 8 from J; bases not matched to a gene: 1. Germline CDR1 is KGHSH and CDR2 is LQKENI. This CDR3 region has 12 residues. CDR3 residues: CASSPQQGEAFF. The CDR3 DNA sequence: TGTGCCAGCTCACCACAACAGGGGGAAGCTTTCTTT.

The CDR3 DNA sequence: TGTGCCAGCAGTGGCGACACAGATACGCAGTATTTT. This gives the protein CASSGDTDTQYF. The chain joins TRBV6-5 to TRBJ2-3; D gene uncertain. The CDR3 has 12 residues. The V and J ends lost 5 bases and 2 bases respectively, with 5 bases between them. Per the germline V gene, CDR1 is MNHEY and CDR2 is SVGAGI.

The chain couples TRBV11-2 to TRBJ2-2; 9 bases align to TRBD2. The CDR3 contains 17 residues. Germline V gene data show CDR1 as SGHAT and CDR2 as FQNNGV. Trimming took 5 bases from V and 0 from J; bases not matched to a gene: 7. The CDR3 nucleotides are TGTGCCAGCAGCCGACCTAGCGGGGATGCGAACACCGGGGAGCTGTTTTTT. Translation gives CASSRPSGDANTGELFF.

In nucleotides, the CDR3 is TGTGCCAGCAGTGAAGCAAGAGGCGGGGAGCTGTTTTTT. Protein sequence: CASSEARGGELFF. The chain combines TRBV2 with TRBJ2-2; D uncertain. Germline CDR1 is SNHLY and CDR2 is FYNNEI. This CDR3 is built from 13 residues. Deletions cut 0 bases from V and 7 bases from J, with 6 bases between.

This chain uses TRBV6-1 with TRBJ2-1, with no clear D. This CDR3 is 12 amino acids long. The germline gives CDR1 MNHNS, CDR2 SASEGT. The germline V and J ends were trimmed by 4 bases and 4 bases, with 5 bases remaining between them. The CDR3 sequence is CASSARYNEQFF. The CDR3 bases are TGTGCCAGCAGTGCTCGGTACAATGAGCAGTTCTTC.

The chain employs TRBV11-3 and TRBJ1-5; TRBD1 might be the D (6 bases). The CDR3 runs 16 residues. V was trimmed by 0 bases and J by 4 bases, leaving 13 bases between them. Germline loops: CDR1 SGHNT, CDR2 YENEEA. In DNA, the CDR3 is TGTGCCAGCAGCTTAGATCGAGGACAGCCGAATCAGCCCCAGCATTTT. It translates to CASSLDRGQPNQPQHF.